A single sample is the source of the 25 T cell receptor beta chains below, sequenced in a study of regulatory T cells in long-lasting Graves disease. For TCR beta, libraries came from iRepertoire HTBI primers and Arm-PCR of CDR3 regions. TCRdb redid the calling of the multiplex PCR reads with MiXCR, one entry per CDR3 protein. Of roughly 520,000 distinct CDR3 sequences in the sample, about 12% were seen once. Time point: newly diagnosed GD, antithyroid drugs for less than 3 months. The TCR library was made from RNA extracted from PBMCs. The sample was also reused in another study, on T cells in Graves' hyperthyroidism and ophthalmopathy.

Here the sequenced sample was peripheral blood mononuclear cells (PBMCs), taken at new diagnosis, from a patient treated with antithyroid drugs. Receptors originate from a woman in her 30s with Graves disease.

In the case of this clonotype: A clone one base away is much larger, so this may be a read error. The rearrangement uses TRBV12-3 or TRBV12-4 and TRBJ2-1; maybe TRBD1 (5 bases). Trimming stripped 4 bases from V and 5 bases from J, with 12 bases between. The CDR3 runs to 14 residues. The CDR3, as DNA: TGTGCCAGCAGTTATTTGTCAGGGCACAATGAGCAGTTCTTC. Translating it yields CASSYLSGHNEQFF.

This clonotype was seen at least ten times. V and J are TRBV7-3 and TRBJ2-2, with 13 bases that match TRBD2. CDR1 is SGHTA, CDR2 FQGTGA, per germline. Trimming took 4 bases from V and 4 from J; bases not matched to a gene: 6. There are 17 residues in the CDR3. The CDR3: CASSSSGLAGPTGELFF. In nucleotides, the CDR3 is TGTGCCAGCAGCTCCTCGGGACTAGCGGGACCCACCGGGGAGCTGTTTTTT.

This clonotype was counted many times. The chain carries TRBV20-1 and TRBJ2-2; 12 bases are shared with TRBD2. The ends lost 3 bases at V and 3 bases at J; junction bases unmatched: 11. Germline assignment: CDR1 DFQATT and CDR2 SNEGSKA (reference sequence). This CDR3 region has 18 residues. CDR3 DNA sequence: TGCAGTGCTAGTCTATTCGGGACTAGCGGGCCAGACACCGGGGAGCTGTTTTTT. Its translation: CSASLFGTSGPDTGELFF.

This clonotype was detected many times. The chain is built from TRBV5-1 and TRBJ2-2, with D possibly matching TRBD1 (6 bases). V lost 0 bases, J lost 3 bases, and 12 bases lay in between. The CDR3 is 16 residues long. CDR1 is SGHRS, CDR2 YFSETQ, per germline. CDR3: CASSLAPGVDTGELFF. The CDR3 DNA reads TGCGCCAGCAGCTTGGCTCCAGGGGTGGACACCGGGGAGCTGTTTTTT. Looking up the rest from reference TRBV5-1 and TRBJ2-2 gives the full variable domain: KAGVTQTPRYLIKTRGQQVTLSCSPISGHRSVSWYQQTPGQGLQFLFEYFSETQRNKGNFPGRFSGRQFSNSRSEMNVSTLELGDSALYLCASSLAPGVDTGELFFGEGSRLTVL.

This clonotype has only a few counts. V gene TRBV30 combines with J gene TRBJ1-5; TRBD1 agrees at 12 bases. J was trimmed by 6 bases and V by 3 bases; bases with no gene match: 6. The CDR3 is 15 residues long. Germline V CDR1 and CDR2: GTSNPN, SVGIG (reference sequence). The CDR3 region is CAWSLGTGGSQPQHF. The CDR3 DNA reads TGTGCCTGGAGCTTGGGGACAGGGGGCTCTCAGCCCCAGCATTTT.

Ten or more counts support this clonotype. The chain uses TRBV2 and TRBJ1-2; 8 positions match TRBD1. The trim removed 6 bases at V and 10 bases at J, leaving 13 bases unmatched. This CDR3 has 14 residues. The V gene's germline CDR1 is SNHLY and CDR2 FYNNEI. CDR3: CASRGTGLSVVYTF. The CDR3 DNA sequence: TGTGCCAGCAGGGGGACAGGCCTTTCGGTAGTCTACACCTTC.

This clonotype was seen repeatedly, ten times or more. The genes are TRBV7-9 and TRBJ2-3; D is ambiguous. The CDR3 runs 13 residues. Germline-derived CDR1 and CDR2 are SEHNR and FQNEAQ (reference sequence). The germline V and J ends were trimmed by 4 bases and 2 bases, with 7 bases remaining between them. The CDR3 loop is CASSSPFTDTQYF. In nucleotides, the CDR3 is TGTGCCAGCAGCTCGCCTTTCACAGATACGCAGTATTTT.

V is TRBV27 and J is TRBJ1-2; no clear D gene. Germline CDR1 MNHEY, CDR2 SMNVEV (reference sequence). Trimming pared 0 bases from V and 4 bases from J, leaving 15 bases between. This CDR3 is 16 amino acids long. CDR3 sequence: CASSLSAAHGGYGYTF. Here the CDR3 DNA reads TGTGCCAGCAGTTTATCGGCGGCGCATGGTGGCTATGGCTACACCTTC.

Many counts were recorded for this clonotype. The chain joins TRBV12-5 to TRBJ2-1; no definite D call. This CDR3 comprises 17 residues. The V end was cut by 0 bases, the J end by 9 bases, with 21 bases between. The germline CDR1 and CDR2 sequences are LGHNT and FRNRAP. The CDR3 sequence is CASGLVLTREGLGEQFF. The CDR3 bases are TGTGCTAGTGGTTTGGTGCTGACAAGGGAAGGTTTGGGTGAGCAGTTCTTC. Full variable domain (remainder filled in from reference TRBV12-5 and TRBJ2-1): DARVTQTPRHKVTEMGQEVTMRCQPILGHNTVFWYRQTMMQGLELLAYFRNRAPLDDSGMPKDRFSAEMPDATLATLKIQPSEPRDSAVYFCASGLVLTREGLGEQFFGPGTRLTVL.

This clonotype was found many times. The V call is TRBV10-3, the J call TRBJ2-5, with no clear D. Trimming removed 10 bases at V and 5 bases at J, with 20 bases between. CDR3 length: 14 amino acids. The germline CDR1 and CDR2 sequences are ENHRY and SYGVKD. This CDR3 is CATYFPWSQETQYF. The DNA of the CDR3 is TGTGCCACCTACTTCCCATGGAGTCAGGAGACCCAGTACTTC.

Many counts were recorded for this clonotype. The chain has TRBV28 and TRBJ1-1; possibly TRBD1 for D (6 bases). The CDR3 length is 14 residues. Germline V CDR1 and CDR2: MDHEN, SYDVKM. The V end was cut by 1 base, the J end by 3 bases, with 9 bases between. CDR3 in amino acids: CASSLSGAYTEAFF. CDR3 nucleotides: TGTGCCAGCAGTTTATCGGGGGCGTACACTGAAGCTTTCTTT.

This rearrangement joins TRBV27 to TRBJ2-3, with 7 bases that match TRBD2. The germline V gene encodes CDR1 MNHEY and CDR2 SMNVEV (reference sequence). With V trimmed by 4 bases and J by 8 bases, 15 bases remained unmatched. There are 16 residues in the CDR3. CDR3 region: CASSSQAGSPTGTQYF. The DNA of the CDR3 is TGTGCCAGCAGTTCCCAAGCGGGGTCCCCAACGGGTACGCAGTATTTT.

This clonotype has a count of ten or more. This sequence joins TRBV19 and TRBJ2-7; TRBD2 matches 8 bases. The germline V gene has CDR1 LNHDA and CDR2 SQIVND (reference sequence). V was clipped by 3 bases and J by 3 bases; unmatched bases: 1. The CDR3 is 13 residues long. The CDR3 DNA follows: TGTGCCAGTAGTATCAGCGGGAGCTACGAGCAGTACTTC. Its translation: CASSISGSYEQYF.

This clonotype was seen at least ten times. V usage is TRBV28 and J usage is TRBJ1-1; TRBD1 might be the D (5 bases). In germline, CDR1 is MDHEN, CDR2 SYDVKM. The length of the CDR3 is 15 residues. Trimming pared 2 bases from V and 9 bases from J, leaving 19 bases between. The CDR3 bases are TGTGCCAGCAGTTTAAGGGACTTGACCGACGGAAAAGCTTTCTTT. Protein: CASSLRDLTDGKAFF.

The sample holds a few counts of this clonotype. V usage is TRBV28 and J usage is TRBJ2-7; TRBD2 is a possible D gene (6 bases). Germline loops: CDR1 MDHEN, CDR2 SYDVKM. V lost 5 bases and J lost 1, with 18 bases in between. This CDR3 contains 16 residues. The chain's CDR3 is CASSGPGRGASYEQYF. The CDR3 DNA sequence: TGTGCCAGCAGTGGCCCGGGCCGCGGGGCATCCTACGAGCAGTACTTC.

As for this clonotype: With a much larger clone just one base away, this may be a read error. This rearrangement joins TRBV12-3 or TRBV12-4 to TRBJ2-7, with a weak D call TRBD1 (6 bases). The CDR3 runs to 14 residues. CDR3 protein: CANSRRQGLYEQYF. CDR3 nucleotide sequence: TGTGCCAACAGTCGGAGGCAGGGGCTCTACGAGCAGTACTTC.

This clonotype was seen many times. The chain employs TRBV20-1 and TRBJ2-5; weak D call: TRBD2 (5 bases). Germline values: CDR1 DFQATT, CDR2 SNEGSKA (reference sequence). V was clipped by 2 bases and J by 3 bases, with 16 bases between them. The CDR3 is 15 residues long. CDR3 sequence (DNA): TGCAGTGCTAGAAACCCAGCCGAACTAGAAGAGACCCAGTACTTC. Protein sequence: CSARNPAELEETQYF.

This clonotype was detected ten times or more. J is TRBJ2-7 and V is TRBV12-3 or TRBV12-4; D is perhaps TRBD2 (6 bases). With 6 bases removed from V and 4 bases from J, the gap between germline ends came to 19 bases. CDR3 length: 15 amino acids. The CDR3 reads CASSWDSLSPYEQYF. The CDR3 bases are TGTGCCAGCAGCTGGGACTCCCTTTCGCCTTACGAGCAGTACTTC.

This clonotype was observed many times. The chain combines TRBV20-1 with TRBJ2-3; D perhaps matches TRBD2 (6 bases). This CDR3 region has 14 residues. The germline V gene has CDR1 DFQATT and CDR2 SNEGSKA (reference sequence). With 2 bases removed from V and 3 bases from J, the gap between germline ends came to 12 bases. The CDR3 coding sequence is TGCAGTGCTAGATTCCCGGGGGTAACAGATACGCAGTATTTT. Its translation is CSARFPGVTDTQYF.

In its sample, this clonotype was seen many times. This chain joins TRBV7-9 and TRBJ2-7; D may be TRBD1 or TRBD2 (5 bases each). The ends were cut back, 3 bases at V and 0 bases at J, with 9 bases in the middle. Germline V gene lookup returns CDR1 SEHNR and CDR2 FQNEAQ (reference sequence). The CDR3 runs 14 residues. Here the CDR3 DNA reads TGTGCCAGCAGCTTCGGGGCAAGCTCCTACGAGCAGTACTTC. Residues: CASSFGASSYEQYF.

This clonotype was observed at least ten times. This sequence joins TRBV28 and TRBJ2-7; no firm D call. Trimming took off 7 bases at V and 3 bases at J, with 22 bases between the two ends. CDR3 length: 16 amino acids. The germline gives CDR1 MDHEN, CDR2 SYDVKM. The CDR3 DNA reads as TGTGCCAGCAACGTTAAAAACCTGGGCACGGGCTACGAGCAGTACTTC. Translation: CASNVKNLGTGYEQYF. The complete variable domain, with remaining parts taken from reference TRBV28 and TRBJ2-7, reads DVKVTQSSRYLVKRTGEKVFLECVQDMDHENMFWYRQDPGLGLRLIYFSYDVKMKEKGDIPEGYSVSREKKERFSLILESASTNQTSMYLCASNVKNLGTGYEQYFGPGTRLTVT.

This clonotype was counted ten times or more. The chain carries TRBV4-3 and TRBJ2-2; 8 bases match TRBD2. The V and J ends lost 9 bases and 4 bases, in that order; junction bases with no gene match: 10. This CDR3 is built from 15 residues. The germline V gene has CDR1 LGHNA and CDR2 YSLEER. The DNA for the CDR3 is TGCGCCAGTACACTAGCGGAGGGGGGCACCGGGGAGCTGTTTTTT. It specifies CASTLAEGGTGELFF.

This clonotype was recorded only once. The J gene is TRBJ2-7, the V gene TRBV20-1; no clear D. Trimming left V 4 bases short and J 6 bases short, with 10 bases between. The CDR3 sequence is 11 residues long. Germline assignment: CDR1 DFQATT and CDR2 SNEGSKA (reference sequence). As DNA, the CDR3 is TGCAGTGCTACGTACTGGGGCGAGCAGTACTTC. The encoded protein is CSATYWGEQYF.

This clonotype showed up many times. This chain links TRBV13 with TRBJ2-7; D remains ambiguous. Trimming took off 1 base at V and 4 bases at J, with 14 bases between the two ends. Germline V gene data show CDR1 as PRHDT and CDR2 as FYEKMQ (reference sequence). The CDR3 is 15 residues long. For the CDR3, the DNA is TGTGCCAGCAGCTTAGACCCTCGGACGGGTTACGAGCAGTACTTC. Its translation: CASSLDPRTGYEQYF.

Ten or more counts support this clonotype. This chain joins TRBV5-5 and TRBJ1-1, with a possible D match to TRBD1 (5 bases). CDR3 length equals 15 residues. V lost 6 bases, J lost 2 bases, and 17 bases lay in between. Per the germline V gene, CDR1 is SGHKS and CDR2 is YYEKEE (reference sequence). The CDR3 nucleotides are TGTGCCAGCACTTCTTCCGGGACGGGTAACACTGAAGCTTTCTTT. It encodes CASTSSGTGNTEAFF.